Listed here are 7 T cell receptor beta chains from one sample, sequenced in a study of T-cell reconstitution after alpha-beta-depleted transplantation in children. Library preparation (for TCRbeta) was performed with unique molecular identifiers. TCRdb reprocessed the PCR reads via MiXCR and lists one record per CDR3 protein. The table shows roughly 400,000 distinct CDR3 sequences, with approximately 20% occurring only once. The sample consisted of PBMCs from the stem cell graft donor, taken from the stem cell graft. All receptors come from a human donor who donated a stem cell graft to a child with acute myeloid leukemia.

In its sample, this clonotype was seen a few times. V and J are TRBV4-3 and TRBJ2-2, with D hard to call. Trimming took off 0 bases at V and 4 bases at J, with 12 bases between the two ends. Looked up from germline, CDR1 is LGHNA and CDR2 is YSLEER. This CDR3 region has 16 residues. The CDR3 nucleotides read TGCGCCAGCAGCCAAGATCATAAAGCTGGCACCGGGGAGCTGTTTTTT. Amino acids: CASSQDHKAGTGELFF.

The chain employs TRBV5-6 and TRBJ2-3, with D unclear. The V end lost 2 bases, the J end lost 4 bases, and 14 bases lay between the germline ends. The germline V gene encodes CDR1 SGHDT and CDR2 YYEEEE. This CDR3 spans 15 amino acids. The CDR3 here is CASSLGPVEADTQYF. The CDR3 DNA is TGTGCCAGCAGCTTAGGACCCGTGGAAGCAGATACGCAGTATTTT.

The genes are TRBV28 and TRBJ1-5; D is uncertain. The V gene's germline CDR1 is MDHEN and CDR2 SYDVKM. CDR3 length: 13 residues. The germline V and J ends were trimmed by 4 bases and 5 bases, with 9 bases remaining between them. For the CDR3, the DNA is TGTGCCAGCAGTTCCGGGGTTCATCAGCCCCAGCATTTT. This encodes CASSSGVHQPQHF.

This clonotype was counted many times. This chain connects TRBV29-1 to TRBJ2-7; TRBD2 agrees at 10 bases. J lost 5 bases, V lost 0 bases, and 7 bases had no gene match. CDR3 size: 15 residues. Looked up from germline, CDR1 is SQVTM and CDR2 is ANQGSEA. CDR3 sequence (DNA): TGCAGCGTTGAAGATGGGGCTAGCGGGAGCCACGAGCAGTACTTC. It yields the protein CSVEDGASGSHEQYF.

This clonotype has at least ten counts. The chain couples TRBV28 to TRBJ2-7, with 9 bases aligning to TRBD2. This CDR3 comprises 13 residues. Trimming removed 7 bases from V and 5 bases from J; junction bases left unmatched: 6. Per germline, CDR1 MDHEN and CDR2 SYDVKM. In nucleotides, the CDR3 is TGTGCCAGCACCAGACTAGCGGCCAACGAGCAGTACTTC. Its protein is CASTRLAANEQYF.

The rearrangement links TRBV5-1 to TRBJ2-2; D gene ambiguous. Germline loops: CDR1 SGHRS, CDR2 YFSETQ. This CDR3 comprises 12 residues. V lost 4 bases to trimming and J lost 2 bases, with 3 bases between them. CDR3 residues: CASSINTGELFF. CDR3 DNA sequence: TGCGCCAGCAGCATCAACACCGGGGAGCTGTTTTTT.

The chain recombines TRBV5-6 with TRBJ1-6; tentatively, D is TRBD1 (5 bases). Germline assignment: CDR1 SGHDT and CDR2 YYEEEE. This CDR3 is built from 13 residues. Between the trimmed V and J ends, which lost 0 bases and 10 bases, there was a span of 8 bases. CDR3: CASSLVGASPLHF. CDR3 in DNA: TGTGCCAGCAGCTTGGTAGGGGCGTCACCCCTCCACTTT.